Each of the 23 T cell receptor beta chains below was sequenced from the same sample in a study of blood T cell repertoires in COVID-19. Assay used: immunoSEQ multiplex PCR; TCRdb lists only in-frame clones, some missing. There are 84,000 or so clones in the sample; 88% occur only once, and 5.5% to 7.5% lies in the top ten. Sequenced material: peripheral blood. These receptors all stem from an older man with acute or convalescent COVID-19.

The chain is built from TRBV6-5 and TRBJ1-2, with 7 bases aligning to TRBD1. Germline CDR1 is MNHEY and CDR2 is SVGAGI. The CDR3 is made up of 13 amino acids. The V gene end was trimmed by 7 bases and the J gene end by 8 bases; junction bases not matched to a gene: 10. The CDR3 here is CASTRQGPLGYTF. CDR3 coding DNA: TGTGCCAGCACCCGACAGGGCCCCTTGGGCTACACCTTC.

This chain joins TRBV6-5 and TRBJ1-1; D is undetermined. V lost 6 bases and J lost 1, with 9 bases in between. This CDR3 is built from 13 residues. Germline CDR1 is MNHEY and CDR2 is SVGAGI. CDR3 protein: CASSRTANTEAFF. CDR3 sequence (DNA): TGTGCCAGCAGCCGTACAGCGAACACTGAAGCTTTCTTT.

The chain joins TRBV9 to TRBJ1-1; no reliable D call. There are 15 residues in the CDR3. The germline V gene has CDR1 SGDLS and CDR2 YYNGEE. Deletions cut 0 bases from V and 0 bases from J, with 9 bases between. This chain's CDR3 is CASSVGAEVNTEAFF. The CDR3 DNA follows: TGTGCCAGCAGCGTAGGCGCGGAGGTGAACACTGAAGCTTTCTTT.

The chain joins TRBV7-2 to TRBJ2-4; TRBD2 matches 7 bases. The CDR3 is made up of 13 amino acids. V lost 2 bases, J lost 8 bases, and 3 bases stayed unmatched. Germline CDR1 is SGHTA and CDR2 is FQGNSA. The CDR3 loop is CASSLQGGDIQYF. In nucleotides, the CDR3 is TGTGCCAGCAGCTTACAGGGAGGGGACATTCAGTACTTC.

This clone was detected a few times. This chain joins TRBV4-3 and TRBJ1-6; D unresolved. Trimming took 0 bases from V and 7 from J, leaving 16 bases between them. This CDR3 comprises 17 residues. Germline CDR1 reads LGHNA; CDR2 reads YSLEER. CDR3 nucleotides: TGCGCCAGCAGCCAAGATTATTCCCCAGGAAAGAATTCACCCCTCCACTTT. Its translation is CASSQDYSPGKNSPLHF.

This clone was seen a single time. This chain links TRBV5-4 with TRBJ1-4, with TRBD1 matching 8 bases. The CDR3 totals 14 residues. The trim removed 4 bases at V and 7 bases at J, leaving 6 bases unmatched. Germline CDR1 and CDR2: SGHNT and YYREEE (reference sequence). The CDR3 DNA reads as TGTGCCAGCAGCACGGACAGGGTCGGTGAAAAACTGTTTTTT. It yields the protein CASSTDRVGEKLFF.

This clone was seen a single time. The chain joins TRBV10-2 to TRBJ2-7; 7 positions agree with TRBD2. J gave up 3 bases and V 1 base, and 9 bases lay outside the gene matches. The CDR3 loop spans 16 amino acids. Looked up from germline, CDR1 is WSHSY and CDR2 is SAAADI. The CDR3 DNA is TGCGCCAGCAGTGAGTACGTGATAGCGGGTAACTACGAGCAGTACTTC. This encodes CASSEYVIAGNYEQYF.

The chain links TRBV7-9 to TRBJ1-6, with D perhaps TRBD1 (5 bases). Trimming took off 5 bases at V and 6 bases at J, with 23 bases between the two ends. The V gene's germline CDR1 is SEHNR and CDR2 FQNEAQ (reference sequence). This CDR3 contains 18 residues. CDR3 residues: CASSPGGGTFTSNSPLHF. For the CDR3, the DNA is TGTGCCAGCAGCCCCGGTGGTGGGACTTTCACTTCTAATTCACCCCTCCACTTT.

V gene TRBV19 combines with J gene TRBJ2-7; 7 bases map to TRBD1. V was clipped by 3 bases and J by 4 bases; unmatched bases: 6. Germline values: CDR1 LNHDA, CDR2 SQIVND (reference sequence). The CDR3 sequence is 14 residues long. Here the CDR3 DNA reads TGTGCCAGTAGTATCCCCGGACAGGTATACGAGCAGTACTTC. This translates into CASSIPGQVYEQYF.

The chain links TRBV5-6 to TRBJ1-5; tentative D call: TRBD1 (6 bases). V lost 1 base and J lost 2, with 13 bases in between. From germline, CDR1 is SGHDT and CDR2 YYEEEE. This CDR3 is built from 16 residues. The DNA for the CDR3 is TGTGCCAGCAGCTTGAGGGGGAACCTGGGCAATCAGCCCCAGCATTTT. The encoded protein is CASSLRGNLGNQPQHF.

This clone was seen a single time. The chain has TRBV11-3 and TRBJ2-1; D is unresolved. V gave up 5 bases and J gave up 10 bases, with 12 bases separating them. The CDR3 is 12 residues long. Germline lookup yields CDR1 SGHNT and CDR2 YENEEA. The CDR3, as DNA: TGTGCCAGCAGCCCCGTCAGGCCAGAGCAGTTCTTC. Protein product: CASSPVRPEQFF.

This clone has only a few counts. This chain joins TRBV9 and TRBJ1-5; D is possibly TRBD1 (6 bases). The germline CDR1 and CDR2 sequences are SGDLS and YYNGEE. Deletions cut 1 base from V and 4 bases from J, with 12 bases between. The CDR3 loop spans 15 amino acids. The CDR3 DNA follows: TGTGCCAGCAGCGTATCTGGGACAAAGAATCAGCCCCAGCATTTT. It is translated as CASSVSGTKNQPQHF.

This chain joins TRBV9 and TRBJ2-1; 13 bases are a match to TRBD2. CDR1 and CDR2 from the germline V gene are SGDLS and YYNGEE. V was clipped by 0 bases and J by 1 base; unmatched bases: 10. The CDR3 sequence is 20 residues long. The CDR3 spells CASSVGDRGTSGISYNEQFF. The DNA of the CDR3 is TGTGCCAGCAGCGTAGGGGACAGAGGGACTAGCGGGATATCCTACAATGAGCAGTTCTTC.

This chain connects TRBV4-3 to TRBJ2-3; 12 bases align to TRBD2. Trimming at V came to 0 bases and at J to 6 bases, leaving 7 bases not matched to a gene. From germline, CDR1 is LGHNA and CDR2 YSLEER. This CDR3 has 17 residues. CDR3: CASSQDRTSGKADTQYF. The CDR3 DNA reads TGCGCCAGCAGCCAAGACCGGACTAGCGGGAAGGCTGATACGCAGTATTTT.

The V gene is TRBV13, the J gene TRBJ2-7; unclear D gene. Germline CDR1 PRHDT, CDR2 FYEKMQ (reference sequence). The germline V and J ends were trimmed by 0 bases and 5 bases, with 11 bases remaining between them. The CDR3 runs to 14 residues. The CDR3 loop reads CASSLGTSLDEQYF. CDR3 nucleotides: TGTGCCAGCAGCTTAGGGACATCTTTAGACGAGCAGTACTTC.

The DNA for the CDR3 is TGTGCCAGCAGTTTAAGGGGGGTCCGCGGGAGGGCTAACTACGAGCAGTACTTC. Translation gives CASSLRGVRGRANYEQYF. The V gene is TRBV28, the J gene TRBJ2-7; 9 bases fit TRBD2. The V and J ends lost 2 bases and 3 bases, in that order; junction bases with no gene match: 14. The CDR3 is 18 residues long. Germline CDR1 MDHEN, CDR2 SYDVKM.

This clone has only a few counts. The chain is built from TRBV3-1 (or the pseudogene TRBV3-2) and TRBJ1-2; D might be TRBD1 (5 bases). Germline CDR1 LGHDT, CDR2 YNNKEL (reference sequence). CDR3 length: 12 residues. V was trimmed by 10 bases and J by 8 bases, leaving 17 bases between them. The CDR3 sequence is CATRGGGLGYTF. DNA for the CDR3: TGTGCCACCCGGGGCGGGGGTCTAGGCTACACCTTC.

The chain recombines TRBV5-1 with TRBJ2-7; perhaps TRBD2 as D (6 bases). V lost 4 bases and J 0 bases, leaving 11 bases between the germline ends. The germline V gene has CDR1 SGHRS and CDR2 YFSETQ. This CDR3 is built from 14 residues. The CDR3 DNA reads TGCGCCAGCAGCCCTTTGGGGGGCTCCTACGAGCAGTACTTC. This codes for CASSPLGGSYEQYF.

This clone was found once. This chain joins TRBV24-1 and TRBJ2-3; D possibly corresponds to TRBD2 (6 bases). Germline V gene data show CDR1 as KGHDR and CDR2 as SFDVKD. V dropped 7 bases and J dropped 4 bases, with 20 bases sitting between them. The CDR3 runs to 16 residues. This CDR3 reads CATSERGLGTPDTQYF. The CDR3 DNA follows: TGTGCCACCAGCGAACGGGGGTTGGGTACGCCAGATACGCAGTATTTT.

The gene calls are TRBV27 and TRBJ2-3; 12 nucleotides line up with TRBD1. Germline CDR1 and CDR2: MNHEY and SMNVEV (reference sequence). V lost 5 bases to trimming and J lost 7 bases; unmatched junction nucleotides: 13. This CDR3 region has 17 residues. The CDR3 protein is CASSDLGDRGRLNTQYF. The CDR3, as DNA: TGTGCCAGCAGTGACCTAGGGGACAGGGGGCGATTGAATACGCAGTATTTT.

This chain joins TRBV19 and TRBJ2-1; no reliable D call. The CDR3 has 14 residues. Trimming pared 4 bases from V and 8 bases from J, leaving 15 bases between. CDR1 and CDR2 from the germline V gene are LNHDA and SQIVND (reference sequence). CDR3 sequence: CASSRGVQQYEQFF. In DNA form, the CDR3 reads TGTGCCAGTAGTAGAGGAGTCCAGCAGTATGAGCAGTTCTTC.

This clone was found once. The rearrangement links TRBV4-3 to TRBJ1-2; D remains ambiguous. Trimming shortened V by 0 bases and J by 4 bases, and 9 bases separated the two germline ends. CDR3 length: 14 amino acids. CDR1 and CDR2 from the germline V gene are LGHNA and YSLEER. The CDR3 coding sequence is TGCGCCAGCAGCCAAGACGCCGGACTCTATGGCTACACCTTC. Protein product: CASSQDAGLYGYTF.

The rearrangement links TRBV7-9 to TRBJ1-2, with a tentative D call TRBD1 (6 bases). The CDR3 contains 14 residues. Germline V gene data show CDR1 as SEHNR and CDR2 as FQNEAQ (reference sequence). The V end lost 0 bases, the J end lost 5 bases, and 10 bases lay between the germline ends. CDR3 amino acids: CASSLATGLYGYTF. Here the CDR3 DNA reads TGTGCCAGCAGCTTAGCTACAGGGCTTTATGGCTACACCTTC.